The 20 T cell receptor beta chains below come from one sample, sequenced in a study of cytomegalovirus exposure and HLA in healthy donors (dated by TCRdb to about 2017). Library generation was performed with the immunoSEQ multiplex PCR assay. The multiplex PCR relied on a mix of 60 forward primers for TCR Vbeta segments and 13 reverse primers for TCR Jbeta segments. What TCRdb holds here is the immuneACCESS table cut down to in-frame rearrangements. Part of the clones is not present; checked against another copy, under half of the missing clones reflect an unresolved V gene, and the others are unexplained. The sample table contains some 150,000 clones; only one count was recorded for about 64% of them. The top ten clonotypes cover 3% of the sample. The sequenced material came from PBMCs. The source is a woman between 25 and 40 years old in good health and CMV-seropositive.

Comment on this clone: Sequence at one end of the junction differs from germline and may be a read error. The J gene is TRBJ2-5, the V gene TRBV6-1; D possibly corresponds to TRBD2 (6 bases). Germline CDR1 and CDR2: MNHNS and SASEGT. The CDR3 length is 15 residues. The CDR3 coding sequence is TGTGCCAGCAGAGAAGGTTGGAGGGAGGAAGAGACCCAGTACTTC. Amino acids: CASREGWREEETQYF.

The chain employs TRBV6-5 and TRBJ1-2; D remains unclear. Germline CDR1 and CDR2: MNHEY and SVGAGI. The CDR3 sequence is 16 residues long. The V and J ends lost 1 base and 7 bases respectively, with 19 bases between them. DNA for the CDR3: TGTGCCAGCAGTTACTACACCTTCGACACCAGGTCTGGCTACACCTTC. Encoded protein: CASSYYTFDTRSGYTF.

This chain uses TRBV5-1 with TRBJ2-1, with TRBD1 matching over 8 bases. This CDR3 contains 15 residues. The germline V gene has CDR1 SGHRS and CDR2 YFSETQ. V lost 8 bases and J lost 5; bases outside the gene matches: 12. DNA of the CDR3: TGCGCCAGTTACATCTCGACAGGGGAAAACAATGAGCAGTTCTTC. It translates to CASYISTGENNEQFF.

The chain joins TRBV7-3 to TRBJ2-7; TRBD1 aligns across 8 bases. Germline trimming cut 5 bases from V and 6 bases from J; bases unmatched to any gene: 15. Per the germline V gene, CDR1 is SGHTA and CDR2 is FQGTGA. This CDR3 spans 16 amino acids. The DNA of the CDR3 is TGTGCCAGCAGCCCGTCTCGGGACAGGACCACTGGCGAGCAGTACTTC. Its translation is CASSPSRDRTTGEQYF.

V is TRBV29-1 and J is TRBJ2-1, with D perhaps TRBD2 (6 bases). The V and J ends lost 8 bases and 6 bases respectively, with 17 bases between them. CDR1 SQVTM and CDR2 ANQGSEA come from the germline V gene. The CDR3 extends over 13 amino acids. The CDR3 DNA reads as TGCAGCCACGAGTCAGCGGGTTTCAATGAGCAGTTCTTC. Translating it yields CSHESAGFNEQFF.

The CDR3, as DNA: TGTGCCATCAGTGAGCCTCACAGGCTATTCCACAATGAGCAGTTCTTC. It yields the protein CAISEPHRLFHNEQFF. The V call is TRBV10-3, the J call TRBJ2-1, with TRBD1 as a possible D gene (5 bases). Germline loops: CDR1 ENHRY, CDR2 SYGVKD. This CDR3 spans 16 amino acids. Trimming left V 2 bases short and J 5 bases short, with 16 bases between.

The J gene is TRBJ1-1, the V gene TRBV10-1, with a weak D call TRBD1 (5 bases). V lost 7 bases and J 1 base, leaving 10 bases between the germline ends. CDR1 is WNHNN, CDR2 SYGVQD, per germline (reference sequence). The CDR3 spans 13 residues. CDR3 sequence: CASTLTGNTEAFF. The CDR3, as DNA: TGCGCCAGCACACTCACAGGGAACACTGAAGCTTTCTTT.

This chain joins TRBV6-1 and TRBJ2-7; a possible D gene is TRBD2 (7 bases). The CDR3 sequence is 15 residues long. Germline CDR1 is MNHNS and CDR2 is SASEGT. V gave up 1 base and J gave up 1 base, with 11 bases separating them. CDR3 sequence (DNA): TGTGCCAGCAGTGAAGAGGGGGGGGTGTCCTACGAGCAGTACTTC. It translates to CASSEEGGVSYEQYF.

This chain joins TRBV9 and TRBJ2-7; 9 bases fit TRBD2. CDR3 length equals 15 residues. V shed 1 base, J shed 7 bases, and the junction held 9 bases outside the gene matches. Germline CDR1 SGDLS, CDR2 YYNGEE. CDR3 protein: CASSVLAGPMGEQYF. Written as DNA, the CDR3 is TGTGCCAGCAGCGTACTAGCGGGGCCAATGGGGGAGCAGTACTTC. Together with reference TRBV9 and TRBJ2-7, the CDR3 gives the full variable domain: DSGVTQTPKHLITATGQRVTLRCSPRSGDLSVYWYQQSLDQGLQFLIQYYNGEERAKGNILERFSAQQFPDLHSELNLSSLELGDSALYFCASSVLAGPMGEQYFGPGTRLTVT.

V usage is TRBV19 and J usage is TRBJ1-1; D is undetermined. Between the trimmed V and J ends, which lost 5 bases and 3 bases, there was a span of 4 bases. This CDR3 is built from 11 residues. Germline CDR1 is LNHDA and CDR2 is SQIVND (reference sequence). CDR3 protein: CASSLYTEAFF. For the CDR3, the DNA is TGTGCCAGTAGTCTATACACTGAAGCTTTCTTT.

V gene TRBV6-5 combines with J gene TRBJ2-7; 10 bases fit TRBD1. J gave up 7 bases and V 0 bases, and 6 bases lay outside the gene matches. The CDR3 has 15 amino acids. Germline-derived CDR1 and CDR2 are MNHEY and SVGAGI. The CDR3, as DNA: TGTGCCAGCAGTTACTCGACAGGGGGCCTGGGGGAGCAGTACTTC. It is translated as CASSYSTGGLGEQYF.

The chain is built from TRBV11-2 and TRBJ2-1; D is unclear. The CDR3 is 12 amino acids. Trimming pared 1 base from V and 9 bases from J, leaving 7 bases between. Germline V lookup: CDR1 SGHAT, CDR2 FQNNGV. CDR3 residues: CASSLGSLEQFF. CDR3 coding DNA: TGTGCCAGCAGCTTAGGTAGTCTTGAGCAGTTCTTC. The entire variable domain, with the rest obtained from reference TRBV11-2 and TRBJ2-1, is as follows: EAGVAQSPRYKIIEKRQSVAFWCNPISGHATLYWYQQILGQGPKLLIQFQNNGVVDDSQLPKDRFSAERLKGVDSTLKIQPAKLEDSAVYLCASSLGSLEQFFGPGTRLTVL.

This clone turned up a few times. The chain has TRBV2 and TRBJ1-1, with TRBD1 as a possible D gene (5 bases). The CDR3 is made up of 11 amino acids. V was pared by 7 bases and J by 6 bases, with 9 bases between. The germline gives CDR1 SNHLY, CDR2 FYNNEI. CDR3 nucleotides: TGTGCCAGCAAGGGGTACGCTGAAGCTTTCTTT. This translates into CASKGYAEAFF. The whole variable domain, remainder taken from reference TRBV2 and TRBJ1-1, is EPEVTQTPSHQVTQMGQEVILRCVPISNHLYFYWYRQILGQKVEFLVSFYNNEISEKSEIFDDQFSVERPDGSNFTLKIRSTKLEDSAMYFCASKGYAEAFFGQGTRLTVV.

The J gene is TRBJ2-2, the V gene TRBV2; D unresolved. Germline CDR1 and CDR2: SNHLY and FYNNEI. The CDR3 runs to 11 residues. V lost 8 bases and J lost 6, with 7 bases in between. CDR3 bases: TGTGCCAGCGCAAGCCCCGGGGAGCTGTTTTTT. Translating gives CASASPGELFF.

V gene TRBV5-1 combines with J gene TRBJ1-3; unclear D gene. V dropped 4 bases and J dropped 5 bases, with 13 bases sitting between them. CDR1 and CDR2 (germline): SGHRS, YFSETQ. The CDR3 consists of 14 residues. This CDR3 reads CASSPWGGRNTIYF. The CDR3 DNA reads TGCGCCAGCAGCCCCTGGGGAGGAAGAAACACCATATATTTT.

This clone has a handful of counts. This chain uses TRBV11-3 with TRBJ2-5; TRBD2 matches at 8 bases. This CDR3 comprises 16 residues. The V segment lost 2 bases and the J segment 7 bases; nucleotides outside the gene matches: 12. The V gene's germline CDR1 is SGHNT and CDR2 YENEEA. CDR3 region: CASSLPPGTRSATQYF. CDR3 nucleotides: TGTGCCAGCAGCTTACCTCCCGGGACTAGATCCGCGACCCAGTACTTC.

V is TRBV4-1 and J is TRBJ1-1; D unclear. Trimming shortened V by 3 bases and J by 4 bases, and 15 bases separated the two germline ends. The CDR3 loop spans 15 amino acids. The germline gives CDR1 MGHRA, CDR2 YSYEKL. The CDR3 region is CASSQDLRAVTEAFF. Here the CDR3 DNA reads TGCGCCAGCAGCCAGGACTTACGGGCGGTCACTGAAGCTTTCTTT.

V gene TRBV5-4 combines with J gene TRBJ1-2; a weak D match, TRBD1 (5 bases). V was shortened by 4 bases and J by 3 bases, with 10 bases between the two germline ends. This CDR3 region has 13 residues. Germline-derived CDR1 and CDR2 are SGHNT and YYREEE (reference sequence). Written as DNA, the CDR3 is TGTGCCAGCAGCCGTACACAGGACTATGGCTACACCTTC. The encoded protein is CASSRTQDYGYTF.

This chain links TRBV5-1 with TRBJ2-1; TRBD2 matches 12 bases. J gave up 5 bases and V 5 bases, and 8 bases lay outside the gene matches. The germline V gene encodes CDR1 SGHRS and CDR2 YFSETQ. CDR3 length equals 16 residues. The CDR3 DNA sequence: TGCGCCAGCAGGCCGGCACTAGCGGGAGGTCACAATGAGCAGTTCTTC. Its translation is CASRPALAGGHNEQFF.

The rearrangement links TRBV29-1 to TRBJ2-5; 9 bases agree with TRBD2. With 3 bases clipped from V and 0 bases from J, the junction kept 5 bases outside the gene matches. Germline V gene lookup returns CDR1 SQVTM and CDR2 ANQGSEA. The CDR3 length is 15 residues. CDR3 sequence reads: CSVESASGDQETQYF. DNA of the CDR3: TGCAGCGTTGAGTCGGCTAGCGGGGACCAAGAGACCCAGTACTTC.